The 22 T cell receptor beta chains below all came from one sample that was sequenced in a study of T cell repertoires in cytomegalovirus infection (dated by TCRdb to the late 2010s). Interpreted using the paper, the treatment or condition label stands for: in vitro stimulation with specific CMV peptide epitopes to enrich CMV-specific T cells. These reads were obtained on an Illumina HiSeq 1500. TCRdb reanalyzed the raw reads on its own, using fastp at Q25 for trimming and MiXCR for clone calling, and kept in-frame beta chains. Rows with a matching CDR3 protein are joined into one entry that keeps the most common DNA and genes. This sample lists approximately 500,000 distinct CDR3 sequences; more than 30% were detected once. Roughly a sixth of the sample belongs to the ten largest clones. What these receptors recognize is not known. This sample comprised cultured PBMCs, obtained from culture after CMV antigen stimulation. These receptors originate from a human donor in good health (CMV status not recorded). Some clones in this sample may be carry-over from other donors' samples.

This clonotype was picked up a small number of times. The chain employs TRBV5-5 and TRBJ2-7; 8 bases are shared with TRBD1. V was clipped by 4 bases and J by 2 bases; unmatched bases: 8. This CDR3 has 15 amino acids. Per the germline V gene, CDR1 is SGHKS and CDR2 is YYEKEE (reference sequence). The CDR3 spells CASSPTRQGTYEQYF. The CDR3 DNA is TGTGCCAGCAGCCCCACTCGACAGGGGACCTACGAGCAGTACTTC.

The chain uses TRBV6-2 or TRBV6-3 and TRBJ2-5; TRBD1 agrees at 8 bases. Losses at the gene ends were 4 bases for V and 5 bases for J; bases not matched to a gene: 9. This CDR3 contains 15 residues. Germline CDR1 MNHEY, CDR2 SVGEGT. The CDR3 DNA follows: TGTGCCAGCAGTTGGCCCAACAGGGGGGTGGAGACCCAGTACTTC. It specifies CASSWPNRGVETQYF.

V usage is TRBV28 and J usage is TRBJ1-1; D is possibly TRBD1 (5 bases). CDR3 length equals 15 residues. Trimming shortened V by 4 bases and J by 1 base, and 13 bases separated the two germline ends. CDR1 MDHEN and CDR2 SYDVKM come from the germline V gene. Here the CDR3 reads CASSSQGTSNTEAFF. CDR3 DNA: TGTGCCAGCAGTTCCCAGGGTACATCGAACACTGAAGCTTTCTTT.

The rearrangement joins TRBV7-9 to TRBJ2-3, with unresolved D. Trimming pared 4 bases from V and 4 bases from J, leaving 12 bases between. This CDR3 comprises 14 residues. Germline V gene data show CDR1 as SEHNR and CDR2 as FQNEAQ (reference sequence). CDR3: CASSSPSRADTQYF. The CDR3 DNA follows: TGTGCCAGCAGCTCCCCCTCCCGGGCAGATACGCAGTATTTT.

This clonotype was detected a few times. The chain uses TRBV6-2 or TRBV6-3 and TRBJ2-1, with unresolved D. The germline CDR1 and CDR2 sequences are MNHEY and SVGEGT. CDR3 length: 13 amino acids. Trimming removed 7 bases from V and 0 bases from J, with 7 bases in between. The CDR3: CASTQNSYNEQFF. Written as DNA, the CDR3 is TGTGCCAGCACTCAGAACTCCTACAATGAGCAGTTCTTC.

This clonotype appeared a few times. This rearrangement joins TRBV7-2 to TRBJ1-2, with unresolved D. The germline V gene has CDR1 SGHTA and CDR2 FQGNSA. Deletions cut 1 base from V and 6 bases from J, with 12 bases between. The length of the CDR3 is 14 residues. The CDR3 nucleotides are TGTGCCAGCAGCTTAGGAGCCCGAGGGCATGGCTACACCTTC. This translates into CASSLGARGHGYTF. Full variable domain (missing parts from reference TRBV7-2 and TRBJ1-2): GAGVSQSPSNKVTEKGKDVELRCDPISGHTALYWYRQSLGQGLEFLIYFQGNSAPDKSGLPSDRFSAERTGGSVSTLTIQRTQQEDSAVYLCASSLGARGHGYTFGSGTRLTVV.

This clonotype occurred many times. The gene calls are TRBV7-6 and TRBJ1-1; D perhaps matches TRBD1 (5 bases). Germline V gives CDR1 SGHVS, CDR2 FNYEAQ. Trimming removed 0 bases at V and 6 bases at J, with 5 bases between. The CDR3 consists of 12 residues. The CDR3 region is CASSLAGAEAFF. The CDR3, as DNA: TGTGCCAGCAGCTTAGCAGGGGCTGAAGCTTTCTTT.

The CDR3 DNA reads as TGTGCCAGCAGCTTAGCGGGGCAGGCTACTGAAGCTTTCTTT. Amino acid sequence: CASSLAGQATEAFF. The chain is built from TRBV7-8 and TRBJ1-1; the D gene is possibly TRBD1 (5 bases). Germline CDR1 reads SGHVS; CDR2 reads FQNEAQ. This CDR3 is 14 amino acids long. The V gene lost 0 bases and the J gene lost 5 bases, with 10 bases spanning the gap.

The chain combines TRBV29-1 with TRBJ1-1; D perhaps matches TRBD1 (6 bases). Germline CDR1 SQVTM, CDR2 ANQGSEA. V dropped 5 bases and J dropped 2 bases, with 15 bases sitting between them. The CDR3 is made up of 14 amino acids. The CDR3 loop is CSVTLGRGNTEAFF. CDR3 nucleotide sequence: TGCAGCGTTACCCTCGGCAGGGGTAACACTGAAGCTTTCTTT.

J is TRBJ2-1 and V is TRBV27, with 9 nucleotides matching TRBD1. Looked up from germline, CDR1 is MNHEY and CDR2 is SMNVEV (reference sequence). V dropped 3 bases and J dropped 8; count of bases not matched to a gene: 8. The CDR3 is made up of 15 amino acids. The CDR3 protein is CASSFPGTGIYEQFF. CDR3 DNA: TGTGCCAGCAGTTTCCCCGGGACAGGGATTTATGAGCAGTTCTTC.

CDR3 sequence (DNA): TGTGCCAGCAGCCAAGGAAGGGGGCGTCAGCCCCAGCATTTT. This codes for CASSQGRGRQPQHF. This chain connects TRBV3-1 to TRBJ1-5; 7 bases align to TRBD1. Germline V gene sequence: CDR1 LGHDT, CDR2 YNNKEL (reference sequence). The CDR3 has 14 residues. The V segment lost 1 base and the J segment 6 bases; nucleotides outside the gene matches: 3.

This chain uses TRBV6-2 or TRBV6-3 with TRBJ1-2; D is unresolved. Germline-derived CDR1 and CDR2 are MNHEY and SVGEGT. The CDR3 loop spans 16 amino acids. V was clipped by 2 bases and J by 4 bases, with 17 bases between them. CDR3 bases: TGTGCCAGCAGTTACCACCTGGAAACTACCACCTATGGCTACACCTTC. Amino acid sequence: CASSYHLETTTYGYTF.

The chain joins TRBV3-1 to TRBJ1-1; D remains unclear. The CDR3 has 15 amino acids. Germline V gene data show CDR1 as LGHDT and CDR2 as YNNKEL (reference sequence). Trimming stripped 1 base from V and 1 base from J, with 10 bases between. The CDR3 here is CASSQAPDGNTEAFF. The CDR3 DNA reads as TGTGCCAGCAGCCAAGCCCCGGACGGGAACACTGAAGCTTTCTTT.

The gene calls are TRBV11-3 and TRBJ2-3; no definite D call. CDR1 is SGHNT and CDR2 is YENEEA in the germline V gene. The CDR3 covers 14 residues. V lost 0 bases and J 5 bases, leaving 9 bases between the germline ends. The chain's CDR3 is CASSLDRFGDTQYF. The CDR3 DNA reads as TGTGCCAGCAGCTTAGATCGGTTTGGAGATACGCAGTATTTT.

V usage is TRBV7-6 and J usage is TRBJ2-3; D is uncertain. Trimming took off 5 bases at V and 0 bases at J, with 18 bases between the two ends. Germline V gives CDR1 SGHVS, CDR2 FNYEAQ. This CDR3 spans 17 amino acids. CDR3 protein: CASSIRPGPYSTDTQYF. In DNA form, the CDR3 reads TGTGCCAGCAGCATCAGACCTGGGCCGTATAGCACAGATACGCAGTATTTT.

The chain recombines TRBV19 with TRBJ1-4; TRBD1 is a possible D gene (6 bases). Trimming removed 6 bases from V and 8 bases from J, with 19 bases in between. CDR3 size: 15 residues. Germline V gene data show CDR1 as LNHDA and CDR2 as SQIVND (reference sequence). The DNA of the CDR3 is TGTGCCAGTAGCGCACACAGGGCGTCTAGAGAAAAACTGTTTTTT. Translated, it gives CASSAHRASREKLFF.

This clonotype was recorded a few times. CDR3 sequence: CASKIDSGANVLTF. The CDR3 coding sequence is TGTGCCAGCAAAATAGACTCTGGGGCCAACGTCCTGACTTTC. The chain recombines TRBV6-6 with TRBJ2-6, with D unclear. Trimming pared 7 bases from V and 0 bases from J, leaving 7 bases between. The length of the CDR3 is 14 residues. Germline assignment: CDR1 MNHNY and CDR2 SVGAGI (reference sequence).

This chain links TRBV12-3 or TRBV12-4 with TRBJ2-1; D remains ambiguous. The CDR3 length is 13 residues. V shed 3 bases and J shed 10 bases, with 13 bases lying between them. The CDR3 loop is CASSLNSAGEQFF. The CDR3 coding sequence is TGTGCCAGCAGTTTGAACTCCGCCGGGGAGCAGTTCTTC.

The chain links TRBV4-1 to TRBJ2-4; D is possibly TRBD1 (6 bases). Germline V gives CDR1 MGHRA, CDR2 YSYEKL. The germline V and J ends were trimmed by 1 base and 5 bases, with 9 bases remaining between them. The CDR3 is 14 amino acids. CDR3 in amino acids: CASSQGAGENIQYF. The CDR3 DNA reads TGCGCCAGCAGCCAAGGGGCAGGGGAAAACATTCAGTACTTC.

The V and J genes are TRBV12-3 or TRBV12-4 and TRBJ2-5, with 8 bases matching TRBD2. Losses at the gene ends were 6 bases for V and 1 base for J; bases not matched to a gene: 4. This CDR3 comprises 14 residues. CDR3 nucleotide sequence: TGTGCCAGCAGCCACGGACTAGCCCAAGAGACCCAGTACTTC. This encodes CASSHGLAQETQYF.

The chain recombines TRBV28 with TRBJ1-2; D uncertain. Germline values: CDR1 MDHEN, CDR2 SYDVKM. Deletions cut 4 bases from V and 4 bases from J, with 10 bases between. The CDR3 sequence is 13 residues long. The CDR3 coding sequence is TGTGCCAGCAGTTCTCCGATTGTCTATGGCTACACCTTC. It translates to CASSSPIVYGYTF.

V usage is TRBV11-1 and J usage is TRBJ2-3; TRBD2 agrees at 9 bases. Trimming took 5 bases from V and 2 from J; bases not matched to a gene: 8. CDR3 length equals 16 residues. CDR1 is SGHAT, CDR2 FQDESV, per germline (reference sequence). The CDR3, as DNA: TGTGCCAGCAGCCATCCCGGGACTAGCTTCACAGATACGCAGTATTTT. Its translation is CASSHPGTSFTDTQYF.